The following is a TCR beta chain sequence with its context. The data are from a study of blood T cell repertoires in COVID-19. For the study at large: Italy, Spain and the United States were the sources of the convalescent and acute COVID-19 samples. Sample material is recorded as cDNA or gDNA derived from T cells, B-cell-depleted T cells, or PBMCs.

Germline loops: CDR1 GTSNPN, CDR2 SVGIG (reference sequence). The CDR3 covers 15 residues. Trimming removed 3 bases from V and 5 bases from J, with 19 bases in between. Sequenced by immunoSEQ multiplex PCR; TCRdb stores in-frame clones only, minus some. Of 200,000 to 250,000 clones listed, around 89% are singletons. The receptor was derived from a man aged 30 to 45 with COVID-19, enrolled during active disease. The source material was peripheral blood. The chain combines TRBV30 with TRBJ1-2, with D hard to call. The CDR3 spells CAWSRAGRDRYGYTF. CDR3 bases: TGTGCCTGGAGCCGGGCCGGGAGGGATCGGTATGGCTACACCTTC.